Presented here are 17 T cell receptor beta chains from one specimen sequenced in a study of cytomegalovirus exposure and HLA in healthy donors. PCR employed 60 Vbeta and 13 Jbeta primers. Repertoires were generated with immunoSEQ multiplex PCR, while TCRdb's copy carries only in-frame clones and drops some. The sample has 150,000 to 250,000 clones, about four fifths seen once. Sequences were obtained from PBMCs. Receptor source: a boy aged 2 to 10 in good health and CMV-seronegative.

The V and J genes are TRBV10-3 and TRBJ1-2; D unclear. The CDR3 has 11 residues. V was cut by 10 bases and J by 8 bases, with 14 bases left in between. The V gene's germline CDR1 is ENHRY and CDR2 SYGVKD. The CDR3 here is CATSAGNGYTF. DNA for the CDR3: TGTGCCACGAGTGCGGGGAACGGCTACACCTTC.

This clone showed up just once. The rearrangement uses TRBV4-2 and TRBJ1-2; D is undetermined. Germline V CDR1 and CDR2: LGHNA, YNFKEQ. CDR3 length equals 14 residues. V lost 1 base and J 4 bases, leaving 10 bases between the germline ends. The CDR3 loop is CASSQVEVFYGYTF. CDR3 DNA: TGTGCCAGCAGCCAAGTTGAGGTTTTCTATGGCTACACCTTC.

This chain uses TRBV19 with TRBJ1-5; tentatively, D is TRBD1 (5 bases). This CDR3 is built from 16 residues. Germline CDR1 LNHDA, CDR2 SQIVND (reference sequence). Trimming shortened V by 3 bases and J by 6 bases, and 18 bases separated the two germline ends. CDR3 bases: TGTGCCAGTAGTATCCCAGCCCCTCAGGGCAGTCAGCCCCAGCATTTT. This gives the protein CASSIPAPQGSQPQHF.

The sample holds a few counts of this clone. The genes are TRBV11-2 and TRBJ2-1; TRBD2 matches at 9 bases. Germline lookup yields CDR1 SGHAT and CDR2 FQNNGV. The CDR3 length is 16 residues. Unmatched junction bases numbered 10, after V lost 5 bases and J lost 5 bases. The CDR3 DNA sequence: TGTGCCAGCAGCCTTGCCCATAGCGGGAGCGACAATGAGCAGTTCTTC. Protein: CASSLAHSGSDNEQFF.

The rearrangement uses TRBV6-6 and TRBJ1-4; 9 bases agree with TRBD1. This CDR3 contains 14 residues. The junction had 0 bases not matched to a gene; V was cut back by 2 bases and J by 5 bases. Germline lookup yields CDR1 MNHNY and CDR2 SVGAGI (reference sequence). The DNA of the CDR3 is TGTGCCAGCAGTTACGGGACAGGGAATGAAAAACTGTTTTTT. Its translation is CASSYGTGNEKLFF.

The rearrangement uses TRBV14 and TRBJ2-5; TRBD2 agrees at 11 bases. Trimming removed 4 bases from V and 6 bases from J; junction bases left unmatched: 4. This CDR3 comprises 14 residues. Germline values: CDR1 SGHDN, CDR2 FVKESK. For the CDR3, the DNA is TGTGCCAGCAGCCCACTAGCGGGGGATAAGACCCAGTACTTC. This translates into CASSPLAGDKTQYF.

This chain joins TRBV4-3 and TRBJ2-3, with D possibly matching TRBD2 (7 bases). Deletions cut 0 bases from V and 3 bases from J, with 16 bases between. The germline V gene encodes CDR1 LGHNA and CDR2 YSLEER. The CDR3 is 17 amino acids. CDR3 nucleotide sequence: TGCGCCAGCAGCCAAGATGAGGGGGGGGCCGGGACAGATACGCAGTATTTT. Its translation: CASSQDEGGAGTDTQYF.

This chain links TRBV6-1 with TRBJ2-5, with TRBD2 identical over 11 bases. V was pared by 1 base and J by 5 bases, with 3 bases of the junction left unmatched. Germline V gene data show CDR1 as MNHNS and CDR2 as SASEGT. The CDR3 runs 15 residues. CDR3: CASSEEGLAVETQYF. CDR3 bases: TGTGCCAGCAGTGAAGAGGGACTAGCGGTGGAGACCCAGTACTTC.

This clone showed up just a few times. CDR3 loop: CASSATQGANGYTF. DNA of the CDR3: TGTGCCAGCAGTGCTACCCAGGGGGCTAATGGCTACACCTTC. The gene calls are TRBV6-1 and TRBJ1-2; 8 bases agree with TRBD1. This CDR3 spans 14 amino acids. CDR1 MNHNS and CDR2 SASEGT come from the germline V gene. V shed 4 bases and J 6 bases; nucleotides not matched to a gene: 7.

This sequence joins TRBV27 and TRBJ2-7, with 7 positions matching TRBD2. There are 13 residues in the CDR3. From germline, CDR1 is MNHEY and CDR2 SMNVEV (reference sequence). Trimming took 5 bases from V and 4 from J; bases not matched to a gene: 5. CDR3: CASSLFGGYEQYF. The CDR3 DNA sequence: TGTGCCAGCAGTCTATTCGGGGGGTACGAGCAGTACTTC.

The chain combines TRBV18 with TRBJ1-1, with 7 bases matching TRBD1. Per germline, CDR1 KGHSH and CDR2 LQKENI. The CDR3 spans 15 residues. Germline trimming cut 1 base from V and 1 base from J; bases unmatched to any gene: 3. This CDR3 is CASSPLEGANTEAFF. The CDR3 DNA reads TGTGCCAGCTCACCACTCGAGGGGGCGAACACTGAAGCTTTCTTT. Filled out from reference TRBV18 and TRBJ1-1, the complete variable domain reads NAGVMQNPRHLVRRRGQEARLRCSPMKGHSHVYWYRQLPEEGLKFMVYLQKENIIDESGMPKERFSAEFPKEGPSILRIQQVVRGDSAAYFCASSPLEGANTEAFFGQGTRLTVV.

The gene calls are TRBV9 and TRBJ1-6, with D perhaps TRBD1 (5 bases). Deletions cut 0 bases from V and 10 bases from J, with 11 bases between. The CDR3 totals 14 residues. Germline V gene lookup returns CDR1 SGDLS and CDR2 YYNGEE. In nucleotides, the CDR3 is TGTGCCAGCAGCGTAGGGACAATGGAGTCACCCCTCCACTTT. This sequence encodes CASSVGTMESPLHF.

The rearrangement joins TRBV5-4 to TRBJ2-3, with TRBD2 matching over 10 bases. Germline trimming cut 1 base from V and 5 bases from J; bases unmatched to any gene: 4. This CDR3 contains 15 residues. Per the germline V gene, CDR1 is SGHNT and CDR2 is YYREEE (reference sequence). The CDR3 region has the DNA TGTGCCAGCAGCTTGCTAGCGGGGGACCTAGATACGCAGTATTTT. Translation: CASSLLAGDLDTQYF.

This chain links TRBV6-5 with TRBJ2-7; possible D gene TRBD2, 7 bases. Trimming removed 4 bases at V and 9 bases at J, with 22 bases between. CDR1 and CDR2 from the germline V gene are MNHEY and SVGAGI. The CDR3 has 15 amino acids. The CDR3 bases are TGTGCCAGCAGTTCGGGACGCCAGGGGACTACGAGGCAGTACTTC. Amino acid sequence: CASSSGRQGTTRQYF.

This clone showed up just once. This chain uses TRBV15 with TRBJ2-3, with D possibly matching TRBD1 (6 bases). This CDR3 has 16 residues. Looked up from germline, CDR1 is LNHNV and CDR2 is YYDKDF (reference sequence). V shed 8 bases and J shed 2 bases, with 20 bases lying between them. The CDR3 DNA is TGTGCCACCGGGGGCGTACAGGCGGTCAACACAGATACGCAGTATTTT. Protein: CATGGVQAVNTDTQYF. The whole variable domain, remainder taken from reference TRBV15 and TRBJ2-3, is DAMVIQNPRYQVTQFGKPVTLSCSQTLNHNVMYWYQQKSSQAPKLLFHYYDKDFNNEADTPDNFQSRRPNTSFCFLDIRSPGLGDTAMYLCATGGVQAVNTDTQYFGPGTRLTVL.

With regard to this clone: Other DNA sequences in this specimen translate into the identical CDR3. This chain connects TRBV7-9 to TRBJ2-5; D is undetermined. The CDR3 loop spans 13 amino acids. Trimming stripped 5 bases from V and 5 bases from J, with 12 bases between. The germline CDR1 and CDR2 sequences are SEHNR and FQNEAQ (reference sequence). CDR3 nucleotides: TGTGCCAGCAGCCCTCCTGCCCGGGAGACCCAGTACTTC. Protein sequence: CASSPPARETQYF.

The CDR3: CASSGGQGGVSYEQYF. CDR3 DNA sequence: TGTGCCAGCAGTGGGGGACAGGGAGGTGTCAGTTACGAGCAGTACTTC. This chain connects TRBV25-1 to TRBJ2-7; 9 bases align to TRBD1. V dropped 4 bases and J dropped 4; count of bases not matched to a gene: 11. CDR1 MGHDK and CDR2 SYGVNS come from the germline V gene. CDR3 size: 16 residues.